Detailed here is one T cell receptor (beta chain). Antigen: not known. Stated treatment: about 20 received Ad26.COV2.S at low or high dose, single or two shots; about 5 received placebo; per-sample allocation not given. Vaccine and placebo recipients were sampled on day 63 after the first injection. Assay used: immunoSEQ multiplex PCR; TCRdb lists only in-frame clones, some missing. The table shows fewer than 900,000 clones, with around 90% occurring only once. The data are from a study of Ad26.COV2.S vaccination and SARS-CoV-2 variants. Points from the study as a whole: Participants in the vaccine arm had higher spike-specific TCR breadth; placebo recipients had lower. Substantial breadth was reportedly displayed by spike-specific CD8+ and CD4+ T cell responses after vaccination.

This clonotype was obtained from a person between 18 and 60 years old who received the Ad26.COV2.S COVID-19 vaccine or a placebo. The starting material was peripheral blood, obtained in a trial of Ad26.COV2.S vaccine versus placebo.

The CDR3 nucleotides read TGTGCCAGCAGCGTAGAACCCACAGGGGGGTTCGGAGAGACCCAGTACTTC. It specifies CASSVEPTGGFGETQYF. The genes are TRBV9 and TRBJ2-5; 8 bases align to TRBD1. The germline V gene encodes CDR1 SGDLS and CDR2 YYNGEE. The CDR3 spans 17 residues. With 0 bases clipped from V and 4 bases from J, the junction kept 11 bases outside the gene matches. Drawing the rest from reference TRBV9 and TRBJ2-5, the complete variable domain is DSGVTQTPKHLITATGQRVTLRCSPRSGDLSVYWYQQSLDQGLQFLIQYYNGEERAKGNILERFSAQQFPDLHSELNLSSLELGDSALYFCASSVEPTGGFGETQYFGPGTRLLVL.